This T cell receptor beta chain was sequenced during a study of T cell responses to AZD1222 COVID-19 vaccine. Study conclusions and caveats: Only a handful of AZD1222 recipients, six or seven in all, had baseline seropositivity.

Turning to this clone: Its antigen is still unknown.

Sequencing used immunoSEQ multiplex PCR; TCRdb keeps in-frame clones, though not all of them. The table shows approximately 100,000 clones, with 80% to 95% occurring only once. Per the germline V gene, CDR1 is MGHRA and CDR2 is YSYEKL. V was clipped by 4 bases and J by 10 bases, with 20 bases between them. This CDR3 has 14 residues. This receptor was taken from an adult in good health. The specimen comprised peripheral blood, sampled on day 0 of AZD1222 vaccination. The V gene is TRBV4-1, the J gene TRBJ2-7; unclear D gene. This chain's CDR3 is CASSPLRGALAQYF. The CDR3 DNA sequence: TGCGCCAGCAGCCCCCTCCGTGGAGCTCTCGCCCAGTACTTC.